This TCR beta chain stems from a study of T cell changes during pregnancy in multiple sclerosis. The table came from immunoSEQ multiplex PCR; TCRdb's copy has only in-frame clones and leaves some out. Altogether tens of thousands of clones are present, 94% being singletons, with the ten largest covering around 5%. This CDR3 contains 13 residues. CDR1 SGHNT and CDR2 YYREEE come from the germline V gene (reference sequence). Trimming shortened V by 0 bases and J by 2 bases, and 6 bases separated the two germline ends. The chain is built from TRBV5-4 and TRBJ2-7, with unresolved D. The source material was CD8+ T cells from peripheral blood mononuclear cells, sampled before pregnancy. The origin of this receptor is a female donor with multiple sclerosis, enrolled in a pregnancy study. DNA of the CDR3: TGTGCCAGCAGCTTGGCACAGCCCTACGAGCAGTACTTC. Amino acid sequence: CASSLAQPYEQYF.